This TCR beta chain was recovered during a study of cytomegalovirus exposure and HLA in healthy donors. V was trimmed by 4 bases and J by 5 bases, leaving 11 bases between them. Germline-derived CDR1 and CDR2 are MNHEY and SMNVEV (reference sequence). This CDR3 is 13 amino acids long. Amplification used 60 Vbeta primers and 13 Jbeta primers. The data were produced by immunoSEQ multiplex PCR, yet TCRdb's version contains in-frame clones alone and is incomplete. The table shows some 150,000 clones, with about 74% occurring only once. Sequencing used PBMCs. The chain recombines TRBV27 with TRBJ2-5, with D possibly TRBD2 on 6 matching bases. This sequence was found in a man aged 18 to 30 in good health and CMV-seropositive. CDR3 bases: TGTGCCAGCAGTTCCGGACTATTGGAGACCCAGTACTTC. This encodes CASSSGLLETQYF.